These 4 T cell receptor beta chains were all obtained from the same sample, sequenced in a study of blood T cell repertoires in COVID-19. Here immunoSEQ multiplex PCR was the method, and the copy in TCRdb shows in-frame clones only, minus some. The repertoire consists of about 230,000 clones, with 85% to 90% occurring once and the leading ten covering about 14%. The sample was PBMCs or T cells enriched from blood (not recorded which). The source of these receptors is a man in his late teens or twenties who had recovered from COVID-19.

This clone was observed many times. The J gene is TRBJ1-2, the V gene TRBV6-1; D is uncertain. Trimming left V 2 bases short and J 4 bases short, with 14 bases between. The CDR3 spans 15 residues. Germline loops: CDR1 MNHNS, CDR2 SASEGT. CDR3 sequence: CASSENPEGPYGYTF. The CDR3 nucleotides are TGTGCCAGCAGTGAAAATCCAGAGGGCCCCTATGGCTACACCTTC.

The chain couples TRBV19 to TRBJ1-2; D is possibly TRBD1 (6 bases). Germline values: CDR1 LNHDA, CDR2 SQIVND (reference sequence). This CDR3 has 15 residues. The V and J ends lost 5 bases and 5 bases respectively, with 18 bases between them. For the CDR3, the DNA is TGTGCCAGTAGTTCCACAGGGCCACCAGGGTATGGCTACACCTTC. Its protein product is CASSSTGPPGYGYTF.

The chain links TRBV6-2 or TRBV6-3 to TRBJ2-5, with 10 bases fitting TRBD2. V shed 5 bases and J 5 bases; nucleotides not matched to a gene: 5. This CDR3 contains 14 residues. CDR1 is MNHEY, CDR2 SVGEGT, per germline. CDR3 nucleotides: TGTGCCAGCAGTACTAGCGGGGTGAAGGAGACCCAGTACTTC. This gives the protein CASSTSGVKETQYF.

This clone was picked up a small number of times. The J gene is TRBJ1-2, the V gene TRBV3-1 (or the pseudogene TRBV3-2); D is possibly TRBD1 (5 bases). The CDR3 has 14 amino acids. V was pared by 0 bases and J by 5 bases, with 10 bases between. Germline CDR1 is LGHDT and CDR2 is YNNKEL (reference sequence). The CDR3 DNA is TGTGCCAGCAGCCAAGACGGGGGTTGGTATGGCTACACCTTC. Encoded protein: CASSQDGGWYGYTF.